The next 28 T cell receptor beta chains were all read from a single sample in a study of blood T cell repertoires in COVID-19. Clones were read by immunoSEQ multiplex PCR, and TCRdb kept only the in-frame ones, dropping some. The table has fewer than 300,000 clones, about 89% seen once; the top ten hold over 2%. Sequencing was done on a sample of peripheral blood. These receptors all come from a woman in her 30s with COVID-19, enrolled during active disease.

The chain uses TRBV2 and TRBJ2-6, with D hard to call. This CDR3 has 16 residues. The V end was cut by 3 bases, the J end by 0 bases, with 9 bases between. Germline values: CDR1 SNHLY, CDR2 FYNNEI. The CDR3 is CASSEVRVSGANVLTF. CDR3 coding DNA: TGTGCCAGCAGTGAGGTTCGGGTCTCTGGGGCCAACGTCCTGACTTTC.

The chain links TRBV10-2 to TRBJ1-4, with 12 nucleotides matching TRBD1. Looked up from germline, CDR1 is WSHSY and CDR2 is SAAADI. V lost 6 bases and J lost 6; bases outside the gene matches: 8. There are 16 residues in the CDR3. The CDR3 here is CASRDGTGGKDEKLFF. In nucleotides, the CDR3 is TGCGCCAGCAGAGACGGGACAGGGGGCAAGGATGAAAAACTGTTTTTT.

This clone was counted a single time. Lacking the conserved final phenylalanine or tryptophan, this CDR3 likely reflects a read error. The limits of the CDR3 on the DNA are not certain, so only TCRdb's listed CDR3 is given. The genes are TRBV21-1 and TRBJ2-7; the table's D gene call, TRBD2, was not cross checked with the DNA. TRBV21-1 is a pseudogene segment. The CDR3 is 10 amino acids long, termini counted. The CDR3 loop is CAGLLLTLLR.

The V gene is TRBV19, the J gene TRBJ2-3, with TRBD2 as a possible D gene (6 bases). Trimming took 5 bases from V and 1 from J, leaving 10 bases between them. Germline lookup yields CDR1 LNHDA and CDR2 SQIVND (reference sequence). This CDR3 is built from 14 residues. In nucleotides, the CDR3 is TGTGCCAGTAGTCAGTCTAGCGGCACAGATACGCAGTATTTT. It yields the protein CASSQSSGTDTQYF. Combining the CDR3 with reference TRBV19 and TRBJ2-3 gives the whole variable domain DGGITQSPKYLFRKEGQNVTLSCEQNLNHDAMYWYRQDPGQGLRLIYYSQIVNDFQKGDIAEGYSVSREKKESFPLTVTSAQKNPTAFYLCASSQSSGTDTQYFGPGTRLTVL.

The rearrangement uses TRBV12-5 and TRBJ1-2; D remains unclear. Germline CDR1 is LGHNT and CDR2 is FRNRAP. The CDR3 runs to 11 residues. The V and J ends lost 4 bases and 6 bases respectively, with 6 bases between them. In DNA, the CDR3 is TGTGCTAGTGGTTCCCCGGATGGCTACACCTTC. This translates into CASGSPDGYTF.

V and J are TRBV15 and TRBJ1-2, with a weak D call TRBD1 (5 bases). This CDR3 is built from 14 residues. Germline V gene sequence: CDR1 LNHNV, CDR2 YYDKDF (reference sequence). Trimming removed 5 bases from V and 2 bases from J, with 12 bases in between. The CDR3 loop reads CATSLGQGNYGYTF. The CDR3 bases are TGTGCCACCAGCCTTGGCCAGGGCAACTATGGCTACACCTTC. Looking up the rest from reference TRBV15 and TRBJ1-2 gives the full variable domain: DAMVIQNPRYQVTQFGKPVTLSCSQTLNHNVMYWYQQKSSQAPKLLFHYYDKDFNNEADTPDNFQSRRPNTSFCFLDIRSPGLGDTAMYLCATSLGQGNYGYTFGSGTRLTVV.

This clone occurred a few times. CDR3 in DNA: TGTGCCACCAGCAGTACAGGATCTGGCTACACCTTC. Its protein product is CATSSTGSGYTF. The gene calls are TRBV15 and TRBJ1-2; TRBD1 might be the D (5 bases). V lost 3 bases, J lost 7 bases, and 9 bases lay in between. Germline V gene lookup returns CDR1 LNHNV and CDR2 YYDKDF (reference sequence). The CDR3 covers 12 residues.

This chain connects TRBV5-1 to TRBJ2-7, with D possibly TRBD2 on 5 matching bases. V was shortened by 3 bases and J by 3 bases, with 16 bases between the two germline ends. The CDR3 is 15 amino acids. Germline V lookup: CDR1 SGHRS, CDR2 YFSETQ. CDR3 coding DNA: TGCGCCAGCAGCTCGGGAATAACGGAGTTCTACGAGCAGTACTTC. Amino acids: CASSSGITEFYEQYF. Full variable domain (rest looked up from reference TRBV5-1 and TRBJ2-7): KAGVTQTPRYLIKTRGQQVTLSCSPISGHRSVSWYQQTPGQGLQFLFEYFSETQRNKGNFPGRFSGRQFSNSRSEMNVSTLELGDSALYLCASSSGITEFYEQYFGPGTRLTVT.

The chain links TRBV4-2 to TRBJ2-1, with 14 bases matching TRBD2. Per the germline V gene, CDR1 is LGHNA and CDR2 is YNFKEQ. The CDR3 spans 16 residues. With 8 bases clipped from V and 8 bases from J, the junction kept 11 bases outside the gene matches. The CDR3 here is CASATTSGRAVDEQFF. In DNA, the CDR3 is TGTGCCAGCGCGACGACTAGCGGGAGGGCAGTCGATGAGCAGTTCTTC.

This rearrangement joins TRBV7-6 to TRBJ2-1; TRBD1 matches 7 bases. There are 15 residues in the CDR3. Germline CDR1 and CDR2: SGHVS and FNYEAQ. The V and J ends lost 1 base and 7 bases, in that order; junction bases with no gene match: 7. The CDR3 region has the DNA TGTGCCAGCAGCTTAGGAGGGGGCCAGTTGAATGAGCAGTTCTTC. Protein sequence: CASSLGGGQLNEQFF.

The genes are TRBV7-2 and TRBJ1-5; maybe TRBD1 (6 bases). The CDR3 is 15 amino acids. Looked up from germline, CDR1 is SGHTA and CDR2 is FQGNSA. V lost 5 bases and J lost 1, with 12 bases in between. The CDR3 nucleotides read TGTGCCAGCAGCGCGGGGGGGGCGAGCAATCAGCCCCAGCATTTT. It encodes CASSAGGASNQPQHF.

J is TRBJ1-6 and V is TRBV5-4, with D maybe TRBD1 (6 bases). CDR1 SGHNT and CDR2 YYREEE come from the germline V gene (reference sequence). The CDR3 consists of 14 residues. Trimming stripped 4 bases from V and 7 bases from J, with 12 bases between. Here the CDR3 reads CASSIDRLNSPLHF. The CDR3 DNA reads TGTGCCAGCAGCATCGACAGGCTCAATTCACCCCTCCACTTT.

The V gene is TRBV4-1, the J gene TRBJ1-1; weak D call: TRBD1 (5 bases). This CDR3 contains 15 residues. Looked up from germline, CDR1 is MGHRA and CDR2 is YSYEKL. V was shortened by 5 bases and J by 4 bases, with 17 bases between the two germline ends. As DNA, the CDR3 is TGCGCCAGCAGCGCACCCCCAGGGAAGGGCACTGAAGCTTTCTTT. Translation gives CASSAPPGKGTEAFF.

The chain links TRBV7-2 to TRBJ2-3; 7 bases are a match to TRBD2. Germline trimming cut 1 base from V and 2 bases from J; bases unmatched to any gene: 15. The CDR3 totals 19 residues. CDR1 is SGHTA and CDR2 is FQGNSA in the germline V gene. The CDR3 DNA follows: TGTGCCAGCAGCTTAGGGGAGGAGCGGGGAACCTACTACACAGATACGCAGTATTTT. As protein: CASSLGEERGTYYTDTQYF. Together with reference TRBV7-2 and TRBJ2-3, the CDR3 gives the full variable domain: GAGVSQSPSNKVTEKGKDVELRCDPISGHTALYWYRQSLGQGLEFLIYFQGNSAPDKSGLPSDRFSAERTGGSVSTLTIQRTQQEDSAVYLCASSLGEERGTYYTDTQYFGPGTRLTVL.

The V gene is TRBV5-4, the J gene TRBJ2-7; no firm D call. The germline V and J ends were trimmed by 4 bases and 0 bases, with 11 bases remaining between them. This CDR3 contains 14 residues. Germline-derived CDR1 and CDR2 are SGHNT and YYREEE (reference sequence). The CDR3 DNA reads as TGTGCCAGCAGCCCCGAGCTAATCTCCTACGAGCAGTACTTC. This encodes CASSPELISYEQYF.

This clone was counted a few times. V and J are TRBV29-1 and TRBJ1-2; the D is unclear. The CDR3 extends over 10 amino acids. With 4 bases removed from V and 4 bases from J, the gap between germline ends came to 4 bases. Looked up from germline, CDR1 is SQVTM and CDR2 is ANQGSEA. CDR3 protein: CSVASYGYTF. The CDR3 DNA sequence: TGCAGCGTTGCCAGCTATGGCTACACCTTC.

This chain joins TRBV2 and TRBJ1-2, with D tentatively TRBD1 (6 bases). Trimming pared 4 bases from V and 8 bases from J, leaving 20 bases between. CDR3 size: 15 residues. Germline CDR1 and CDR2: SNHLY and FYNNEI. The chain's CDR3 is CASSAEARGLLGYTF. The CDR3 coding sequence is TGTGCCAGCAGTGCCGAGGCCAGGGGTTTACTAGGCTACACCTTC.

The rearrangement uses TRBV2 and TRBJ1-5, with D unresolved. Germline-derived CDR1 and CDR2 are SNHLY and FYNNEI. This CDR3 has 12 residues. Trimming cost V 6 bases and J 9 bases, with 12 bases left between them. CDR3 loop: CASSLGSMPQHF. The CDR3 DNA reads TGTGCCAGCAGCCTCGGGTCTATGCCCCAGCATTTT.

The V gene is TRBV3-1 (or the pseudogene TRBV3-2), the J gene TRBJ2-5, with D hard to call. Germline CDR1 LGHDT, CDR2 YNNKEL (reference sequence). Deletions cut 1 base from V and 3 bases from J, with 9 bases between. The CDR3 is 14 amino acids. As DNA, the CDR3 is TGTGCCAGCAGCCAAGTGCGAACCGAAGAGACCCAGTACTTC. Translation gives CASSQVRTEETQYF.

The CDR3 protein is CASSLGRGYSGNTIYF. The CDR3 bases are TGTGCCAGCAGTTTGGGCCGGGGATACTCTGGAAACACCATATATTTT. The chain combines TRBV28 with TRBJ1-3; D call uncertain. The CDR3 has 16 residues. The V gene's germline CDR1 is MDHEN and CDR2 SYDVKM. The V end was cut by 3 bases, the J end by 0 bases, with 12 bases between.

This rearrangement joins TRBV5-1 to TRBJ2-2, with 9 positions matching TRBD2. The CDR3 is 17 residues long. Trimming cost V 4 bases and J 6 bases; bases outside gene matches: 13. Germline loops: CDR1 SGHRS, CDR2 YFSETQ. CDR3 coding DNA: TGCGCCAGCAGCGGGATGACTAGCGGAGGCGGCTCCGGGGAGCTGTTTTTT. Residues: CASSGMTSGGGSGELFF.

The chain uses TRBV6-5 and TRBJ2-3, with D possibly TRBD1 on 6 matching bases. Germline assignment: CDR1 MNHEY and CDR2 SVGAGI. The CDR3 has 11 residues. With 7 bases removed from V and 8 bases from J, the gap between germline ends came to 10 bases. The CDR3 sequence is CASNSRGTQYF. CDR3 DNA: TGTGCCAGCAATAGCAGGGGTACGCAGTATTTT.

V gene TRBV19 combines with J gene TRBJ2-3, with D perhaps matching TRBD2 (6 bases). Germline loops: CDR1 LNHDA, CDR2 SQIVND (reference sequence). The V end lost 5 bases, the J end lost 2 bases, and 14 bases lay between the germline ends. The CDR3 extends over 15 amino acids. As DNA, the CDR3 is TGTGCCAGTAGTTTATGGGACTCCCTCACAGATACGCAGTATTTT. Its translation: CASSLWDSLTDTQYF.

The chain combines TRBV7-9 with TRBJ2-5; 11 bases are a match to TRBD2. J was trimmed by 5 bases and V by 5 bases; bases with no gene match: 10. Germline assignment: CDR1 SEHNR and CDR2 FQNEAQ (reference sequence). The length of the CDR3 is 16 residues. The CDR3 loop is CASSEKIAGGHETQYF. The CDR3 bases are TGTGCCAGCAGCGAAAAAATAGCGGGAGGGCACGAGACCCAGTACTTC.

The chain has TRBV7-9 and TRBJ2-7; 9 bases are a match to TRBD1. In germline, CDR1 is SEHNR, CDR2 FQNEAQ (reference sequence). Losses at the gene ends were 5 bases for V and 5 bases for J; bases not matched to a gene: 10. The CDR3 sequence is 15 residues long. CDR3 sequence: CASSTLPGQGNEQYF. CDR3 DNA: TGTGCCAGCAGCACCCTTCCCGGACAGGGGAACGAGCAGTACTTC.

The CDR3 loop is CASSQPDRAYTDTQYF. The CDR3 nucleotides read TGCGCCAGCAGCCAGCCTGACAGGGCCTACACAGATACGCAGTATTTT. The chain combines TRBV5-1 with TRBJ2-3, with 7 bases lining up with TRBD1. Germline V gene lookup returns CDR1 SGHRS and CDR2 YFSETQ. Losses at the gene ends were 4 bases for V and 2 bases for J; bases not matched to a gene: 10. CDR3 length: 16 residues.

This sequence joins TRBV2 and TRBJ1-1; possibly TRBD1 for D (5 bases). The CDR3 length is 16 residues. Germline CDR1 SNHLY, CDR2 FYNNEI. Trimming shortened V by 3 bases and J by 0 bases, and 14 bases separated the two germline ends. The CDR3 spells CASSEGSTAMNTEAFF. DNA for the CDR3: TGTGCCAGCAGTGAGGGATCGACAGCTATGAACACTGAAGCTTTCTTT.

This chain uses TRBV5-1 with TRBJ1-6; weak D call: TRBD1 (5 bases). V was trimmed by 5 bases and J by 0 bases, leaving 12 bases between them. Per the germline V gene, CDR1 is SGHRS and CDR2 is YFSETQ. This CDR3 comprises 16 residues. CDR3 protein: CASRVEGISYNSPLHF. The DNA of the CDR3 is TGCGCCAGCAGGGTGGAGGGGATCTCCTATAATTCACCCCTCCACTTT.